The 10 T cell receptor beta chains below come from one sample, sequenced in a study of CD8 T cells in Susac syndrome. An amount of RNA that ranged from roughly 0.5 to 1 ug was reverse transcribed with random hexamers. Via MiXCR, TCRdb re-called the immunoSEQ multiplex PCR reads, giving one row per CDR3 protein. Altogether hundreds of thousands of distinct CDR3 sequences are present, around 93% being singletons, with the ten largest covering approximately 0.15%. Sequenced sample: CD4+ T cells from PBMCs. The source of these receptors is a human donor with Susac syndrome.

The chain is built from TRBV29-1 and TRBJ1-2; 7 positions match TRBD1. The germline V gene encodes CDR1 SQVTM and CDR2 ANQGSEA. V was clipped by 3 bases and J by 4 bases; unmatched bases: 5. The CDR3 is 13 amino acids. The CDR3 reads CSVDPGGIYGYTF. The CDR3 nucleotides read TGCAGCGTTGATCCAGGGGGAATCTATGGCTACACCTTC.

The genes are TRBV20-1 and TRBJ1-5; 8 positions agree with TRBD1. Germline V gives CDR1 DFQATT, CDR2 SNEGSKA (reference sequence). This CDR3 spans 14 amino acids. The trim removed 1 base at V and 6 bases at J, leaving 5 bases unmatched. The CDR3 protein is CSARGQGASQPQHF. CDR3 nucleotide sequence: TGCAGTGCTAGAGGGCAGGGGGCAAGTCAGCCCCAGCATTTT.

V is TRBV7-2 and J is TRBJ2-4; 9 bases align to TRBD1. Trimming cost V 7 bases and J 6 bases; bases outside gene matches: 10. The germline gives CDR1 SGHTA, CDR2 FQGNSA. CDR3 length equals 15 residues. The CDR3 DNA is TGTGCCAGCAACCAAGCCCCGGGACAGGGAAACATTCAGTACTTC. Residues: CASNQAPGQGNIQYF.

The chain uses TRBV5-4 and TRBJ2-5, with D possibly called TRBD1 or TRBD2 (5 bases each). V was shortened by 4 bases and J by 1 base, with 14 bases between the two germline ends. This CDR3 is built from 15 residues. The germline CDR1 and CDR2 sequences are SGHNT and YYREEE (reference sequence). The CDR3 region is CASSQQAGFQETQYF. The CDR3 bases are TGTGCCAGCAGCCAACAGGCGGGCTTCCAAGAGACCCAGTACTTC.

CDR3 bases: TGCGCCAGCAGCCAAGCTCAGATTGGGGGGCATTCACCCCTCCACTTT. Translation: CASSQAQIGGHSPLHF. This sequence joins TRBV4-3 and TRBJ1-6; the D gene is possibly TRBD1 (6 bases). Looked up from germline, CDR1 is LGHNA and CDR2 is YSLEER. Trimming took 1 base from V and 8 from J, leaving 15 bases between them. There are 16 residues in the CDR3.

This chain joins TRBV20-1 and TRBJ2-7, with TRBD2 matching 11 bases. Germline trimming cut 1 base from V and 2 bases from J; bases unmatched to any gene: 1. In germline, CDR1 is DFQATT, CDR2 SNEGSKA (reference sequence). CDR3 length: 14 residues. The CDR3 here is CSARGLAGPYEQYF. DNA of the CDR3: TGCAGTGCTAGAGGACTAGCGGGGCCCTACGAGCAGTACTTC.

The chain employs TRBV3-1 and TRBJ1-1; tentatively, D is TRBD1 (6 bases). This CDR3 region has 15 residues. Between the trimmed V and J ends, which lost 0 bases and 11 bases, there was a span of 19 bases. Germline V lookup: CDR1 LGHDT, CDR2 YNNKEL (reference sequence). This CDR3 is CASSQELTAGQGAFF. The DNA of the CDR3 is TGTGCCAGCAGCCAAGAACTGACAGCGGGTCAGGGGGCTTTCTTT.

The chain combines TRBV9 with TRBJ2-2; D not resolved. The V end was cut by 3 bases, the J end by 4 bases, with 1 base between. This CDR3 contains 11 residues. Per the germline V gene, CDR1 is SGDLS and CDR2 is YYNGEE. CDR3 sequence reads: CASSGTGELFF. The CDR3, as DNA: TGTGCCAGCAGCGGCACCGGGGAGCTGTTTTTT.

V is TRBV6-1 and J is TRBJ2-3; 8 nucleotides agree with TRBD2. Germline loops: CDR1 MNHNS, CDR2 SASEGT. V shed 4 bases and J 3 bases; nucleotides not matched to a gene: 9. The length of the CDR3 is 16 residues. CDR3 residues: CASSGRLAKRTDTQYF. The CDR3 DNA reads TGTGCCAGCAGTGGCCGACTAGCGAAACGAACAGATACGCAGTATTTT.

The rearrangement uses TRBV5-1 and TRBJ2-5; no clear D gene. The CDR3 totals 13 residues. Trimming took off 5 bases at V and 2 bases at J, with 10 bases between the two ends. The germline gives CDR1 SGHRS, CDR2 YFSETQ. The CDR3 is CASRFGPQETQYF. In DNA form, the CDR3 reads TGCGCCAGCAGGTTCGGGCCTCAAGAGACCCAGTACTTC.